The 13 T cell receptor beta chains below all came from one sample that was sequenced in a study of breast tumors, draining lymph nodes, adjacent tissues. TCRdb reprocessed the multiplex PCR reads via MiXCR and lists one record per CDR3 protein. The table lists about 15,000 distinct CDR3 sequences, approximately 55% of them singletons. The source material was tumor-adjacent breast tissue. Receptors originate from a female donor with breast cancer. Some clones in this sample may be carry-over from other donors' samples.

The chain recombines TRBV29-1 with TRBJ1-4; perhaps TRBD1 as D (6 bases). The CDR3 is made up of 15 amino acids. CDR1 and CDR2 (germline): SQVTM, ANQGSEA. V gave up 5 bases and J gave up 6 bases, with 19 bases separating them. The CDR3 nucleotides are TGCAGCGTTCGGGACAATCGAGTCAACTATGAAAAACTGTTTTTT. Its translation is CSVRDNRVNYEKLFF.

This clonotype was found many times. The chain combines TRBV20-1 with TRBJ2-1; 12 nucleotides line up with TRBD2. CDR3 length: 17 residues. The germline V gene encodes CDR1 DFQATT and CDR2 SNEGSKA (reference sequence). With 2 bases clipped from V and 6 bases from J, the junction kept 11 bases outside the gene matches. The CDR3 region has the DNA TGCAGTGCTAGACATCAAAGTGGACTAGCGGGAAGCAATGAGCAGTTCTTC. Its translation is CSARHQSGLAGSNEQFF.

This clonotype has ten or more counts. This chain links TRBV18 with TRBJ1-5; tentative D call: TRBD1 (6 bases). The germline V gene has CDR1 KGHSH and CDR2 LQKENI. The CDR3 runs 13 residues. Trimming left V 3 bases short and J 4 bases short, with 7 bases between. This CDR3 is CASSPDRNQPQHF. As DNA, the CDR3 is TGTGCCAGCTCACCGGACAGAAATCAGCCCCAGCATTTT.

By its share, this clonotype is medium-sized (0.01 to 0.1%). CDR3 DNA sequence: TGTGCCAGCAGTCCCGGGACTAGCGGGAGGCTGCACGAGCAGTACTTC. Translated: CASSPGTSGRLHEQYF. This sequence joins TRBV12-3 or TRBV12-4 and TRBJ2-7, with 15 nucleotides matching TRBD2. The CDR3 has 16 amino acids. V shed 5 bases, J shed 5 bases, and the junction held 7 bases outside the gene matches.

The chain links TRBV19 to TRBJ2-3; a possible D gene is TRBD1 (6 bases). The CDR3 is 15 residues long. Looked up from germline, CDR1 is LNHDA and CDR2 is SQIVND (reference sequence). Trimming stripped 1 base from V and 2 bases from J, with 10 bases between. DNA of the CDR3: TGTGCCAGTAGTATAGGAACAGGGCACACAGATACGCAGTATTTT. Translated: CASSIGTGHTDTQYF.

By share, this clonotype ranks as medium-sized. The chain joins TRBV20-1 to TRBJ2-7; D possibly uses TRBD1 or TRBD2 (5 bases each). Germline V CDR1 and CDR2: DFQATT, SNEGSKA (reference sequence). The CDR3 is 14 amino acids. Trimming shortened V by 2 bases and J by 0 bases, and 11 bases separated the two germline ends. The CDR3: CSARRGASSYEQYF. CDR3 bases: TGCAGTGCTAGACGAGGGGCGAGCTCCTACGAGCAGTACTTC.

This chain uses TRBV29-1 with TRBJ1-2, with D uncertain. CDR1 is SQVTM and CDR2 is ANQGSEA in the germline V gene. The CDR3 is 12 amino acids. Trimming removed 8 bases at V and 1 base at J, with 11 bases between. Here the CDR3 DNA reads TGCAGCTTAGCGTTGGGTAACTATGGCTACACCTTC. The encoded protein is CSLALGNYGYTF.

The chain employs TRBV7-2 and TRBJ2-1, with TRBD2 matching over 8 bases. V lost 5 bases and J lost 8; bases outside the gene matches: 11. The CDR3 totals 15 residues. Germline V lookup: CDR1 SGHTA, CDR2 FQGNSA. The CDR3 DNA follows: TGTGCCAGCAGCCTGACTAGCGCGACTCCACATGAGCAGTTCTTC. Amino acids: CASSLTSATPHEQFF.

This clonotype has ten or more counts. V usage is TRBV5-1 and J usage is TRBJ2-1; 12 bases are a match to TRBD2. J lost 0 bases, V lost 5 bases, and 3 bases had no gene match. Germline values: CDR1 SGHRS, CDR2 YFSETQ. The CDR3 consists of 16 residues. CDR3 protein: CASSSTSGSSYNEQFF. As DNA, the CDR3 is TGCGCCAGCAGTTCGACTAGCGGGAGCTCCTACAATGAGCAGTTCTTC.

V usage is TRBV5-1 and J usage is TRBJ1-4, with TRBD1 matching over 10 bases. J lost 1 base, V lost 4 bases, and 7 bases had no gene match. Germline V gene sequence: CDR1 SGHRS, CDR2 YFSETQ. The CDR3 is 17 amino acids. The CDR3 nucleotides are TGCGCCAGCAGCAACCGGGACAGGGGCGGAACTAATGAAAAACTGTTTTTT. Translating it yields CASSNRDRGGTNEKLFF.

By share of the sample, this clonotype is medium-sized. V is TRBV9 and J is TRBJ1-4, with TRBD1 as a possible D gene (5 bases). Germline V gene sequence: CDR1 SGDLS, CDR2 YYNGEE. The V gene lost 2 bases and the J gene lost 5 bases, with 13 bases spanning the gap. There are 15 residues in the CDR3. The CDR3 bases are TGTGCCAGCAGCGTGGGGACCGGGGGAAATGAAAAACTGTTTTTT. As protein: CASSVGTGGNEKLFF. The full variable domain, rest sourced from reference TRBV9 and TRBJ1-4, is DSGVTQTPKHLITATGQRVTLRCSPRSGDLSVYWYQQSLDQGLQFLIQYYNGEERAKGNILERFSAQQFPDLHSELNLSSLELGDSALYFCASSVGTGGNEKLFFGSGTQLSVL.

V usage is TRBV7-9 and J usage is TRBJ2-1; 11 nucleotides align to TRBD2. Looked up from germline, CDR1 is SEHNR and CDR2 is FQNEAQ (reference sequence). This CDR3 is 16 amino acids long. The V segment lost 5 bases and the J segment 6 bases; nucleotides outside the gene matches: 9. The CDR3: CASSADLAGGPNEQFF. DNA for the CDR3: TGTGCCAGCAGCGCCGACCTAGCGGGAGGTCCCAATGAGCAGTTCTTC.

This clonotype is categorized as medium-sized. This chain connects TRBV6-5 to TRBJ1-6; 7 positions agree with TRBD1. Germline lookup yields CDR1 MNHEY and CDR2 SVGAGI. The CDR3 spans 14 residues. With V trimmed by 8 bases and J by 4 bases, 5 bases remained unmatched. The CDR3 reads CASWRQGYNSPLHF. DNA for the CDR3: TGTGCCAGCTGGAGACAGGGTTATAATTCACCCCTCCACTTT.